A single sample gave rise to the 19 T cell receptor beta chains below, sequenced in a study of blood T cells in healthy people across ages. The use of a sample-barcoded 5' primer and a J-beta primer mix characterized a second PCR of 7 to 11 cycles. TCRdb independently ran MiXCR on the 5' RACE reads; one entry per CDR3 protein. The data hold more than 650,000 distinct CDR3 sequences, with roughly 26% observed a single time. This sample was shared with a second study, whose subject was T cells of mothers and their children.

Sequencing was done on a sample of blood. All receptors derive from a boy between 10 and 17 years old in good health.

This clonotype has ten or more counts. The chain has TRBV28 and TRBJ1-5, with D uncertain. Trimming shortened V by 3 bases and J by 1 base, and 4 bases separated the two germline ends. There are 13 residues in the CDR3. The germline CDR1 and CDR2 sequences are MDHEN and SYDVKM. In DNA, the CDR3 is TGTGCCAGCAGTTTTTCAAGCAATCAGCCCCAGCATTTT. This gives the protein CASSFSSNQPQHF.

This clonotype was counted at least ten times. CDR3 region: CASIGGTRETQYF. In DNA, the CDR3 is TGTGCCAGCATTGGGGGGACCCGGGAGACCCAGTACTTC. The V gene is TRBV12-3 or TRBV12-4, the J gene TRBJ2-5, with D perhaps matching TRBD2 (6 bases). The V end lost 7 bases, the J end lost 5 bases, and 14 bases lay between the germline ends. This CDR3 is 13 amino acids long.

The rearrangement uses TRBV5-1 and TRBJ2-5; D is perhaps TRBD2 (6 bases). The J call could be wrong; TRBJ2-1 is a better fit for the DNA end. CDR1 is SGHRS and CDR2 is YFSETQ in the germline V gene. CDR3 length equals 16 residues. DNA for the CDR3: TGCGCCAGCAGCCGGACTCCCTTCGGGGGAAACAATGAGCAGTTCTTC. It yields the protein CASSRTPFGGNNEQFF.

CDR3 region: CASSREGEQYF. The CDR3 DNA sequence: TGTGCCAGCAGTCGAGAAGGCGAGCAGTACTTC. This chain uses TRBV6-5 with TRBJ2-7; D remains ambiguous. The CDR3 covers 11 residues. The V end was cut by 5 bases, the J end by 6 bases, with 8 bases between. Germline loops: CDR1 MNHEY, CDR2 SVGAGI.

V gene TRBV7-2 combines with J gene TRBJ1-4; the D gene is possibly TRBD1 (6 bases). Germline lookup yields CDR1 SGHTA and CDR2 FQGNSA. Trimming left V 5 bases short and J 3 bases short, with 10 bases between. This CDR3 has 14 residues. CDR3 sequence: CASSIQGANEKLFF. Here the CDR3 DNA reads TGTGCCAGCAGCATACAGGGAGCTAATGAAAAACTGTTTTTT. The full variable domain, with the rest looked up from reference TRBV7-2 and TRBJ1-4, is GAGVSQSPSNKVTEKGKDVELRCDPISGHTALYWYRQSLGQGLEFLIYFQGNSAPDKSGLPSDRFSAERTGGSVSTLTIQRTQQEDSAVYLCASSIQGANEKLFFGSGTQLSVL.

The chain has TRBV5-1 and TRBJ1-4; D remains ambiguous. From germline, CDR1 is SGHRS and CDR2 YFSETQ. The ends were cut back, 4 bases at V and 0 bases at J, with 13 bases in the middle. The CDR3 is made up of 16 amino acids. The CDR3 DNA sequence: TGCGCCAGCAGCCTCGGACGGTCTGCAACTAATGAAAAACTGTTTTTT. This translates into CASSLGRSATNEKLFF.

This clonotype was observed many times. The genes are TRBV7-2 and TRBJ2-7; TRBD1 or TRBD2 may be the D gene (5 bases each). Trimming removed 5 bases from V and 6 bases from J, with 8 bases in between. Germline V lookup: CDR1 SGHTA, CDR2 FQGNSA. The CDR3 consists of 11 residues. CDR3 region: CASSPGPEQYF. The CDR3, as DNA: TGTGCCAGCAGCCCGGGGCCCGAGCAGTACTTC.

V is TRBV5-1 and J is TRBJ1-1, with D tentatively TRBD1 (5 bases). In germline, CDR1 is SGHRS, CDR2 YFSETQ. This CDR3 has 14 amino acids. The V end was cut by 6 bases, the J end by 2 bases, with 14 bases between. The CDR3 coding sequence is TGCGCCAGCAAACCGGGACGGACTAACACTGAAGCTTTCTTT. Translation gives CASKPGRTNTEAFF.

In this sample, this clonotype is medium-sized. The J gene is TRBJ2-7, the V gene TRBV5-5; tentatively, D is TRBD1 (6 bases). The V end lost 3 bases, the J end lost 1 base, and 8 bases lay between the germline ends. The CDR3 runs 13 residues. CDR1 is SGHKS and CDR2 is YYEKEE in the germline V gene (reference sequence). CDR3 DNA: TGTGCCAGCAGCTGGACAGCGTCCTACGAGCAGTACTTC. Protein product: CASSWTASYEQYF.

On this clonotype: One junction end does not reproduce the germline sequence, and a read error may be involved. The chain carries TRBV10-3 and TRBJ2-5; no definite D call. Germline lookup yields CDR1 ENHRY and CDR2 SYGVKD. CDR3 length equals 14 residues. The CDR3 protein is CATSAVAHQETQYF. CDR3 nucleotide sequence: TGTGCCACCAGTGCCGTGGCTCATCAAGAGACCCAGTACTTC.

The chain has TRBV7-9 and TRBJ2-5, with 8 bases fitting TRBD2. The better agreement between TRBJ2-7 and the DNA end casts doubt on the J call. Germline CDR1 is SEHNR and CDR2 is FQNEAQ (reference sequence). The CDR3 consists of 14 residues. CDR3 sequence reads: CASSPSGFTGEQYF. Written as DNA, the CDR3 is TGTGCCAGCAGCCCTAGCGGGTTTACAGGCGAGCAGTACTTC.

The V call is TRBV11-2, the J call TRBJ2-2; 11 bases fit TRBD2. The CDR3 spans 16 residues. Looked up from germline, CDR1 is SGHAT and CDR2 is FQNNGV. Unmatched junction bases numbered 2, after V lost 4 bases and J lost 1 base. The chain's CDR3 is CASSYTSGRNTGELFF. The CDR3 region has the DNA TGTGCCAGCAGCTATACTAGCGGGAGGAACACCGGGGAGCTGTTTTTT.

The rearrangement links TRBV20-1 to TRBJ1-4; 8 bases match TRBD1. Germline V gene data show CDR1 as DFQATT and CDR2 as SNEGSKA (reference sequence). This CDR3 is 14 amino acids long. Trimming cost V 7 bases and J 0 bases; bases outside gene matches: 4. CDR3 nucleotide sequence: TGCAGTGTACCACAGGGGGCAACTAATGAAAAACTGTTTTTT. Translation: CSVPQGATNEKLFF.

This sequence joins TRBV11-2 and TRBJ2-6; tentative D call: TRBD2 (6 bases). The germline V gene encodes CDR1 SGHAT and CDR2 FQNNGV. With 5 bases removed from V and 2 bases from J, the gap between germline ends came to 7 bases. The CDR3 has 14 amino acids. For the CDR3, the DNA is TGTGCCAGCAGCGGCGGGGCTGGGGCCAACGTCCTGACTTTC. Translating it yields CASSGGAGANVLTF.

The gene calls are TRBV7-9 and TRBJ1-2, with 9 bases identical to TRBD1. This CDR3 region has 13 residues. V dropped 5 bases and J dropped 8; count of bases not matched to a gene: 6. Germline values: CDR1 SEHNR, CDR2 FQNEAQ (reference sequence). CDR3: CASSRQGEYGYTF. The CDR3 coding sequence is TGTGCCAGCAGCCGACAGGGGGAGTACGGCTACACCTTC.

This clonotype appeared a few times. The chain combines TRBV6-6 with TRBJ1-4; TRBD1 agrees at 7 bases. CDR3 size: 14 residues. V trimming: 7 bases; J trimming: 2 bases; junction bases outside the gene matches: 4. The germline V gene encodes CDR1 MNHNY and CDR2 SVGAGI (reference sequence). CDR3 protein: CASTPTGTNEKLFF. The CDR3 nucleotides are TGTGCCAGCACCCCGACAGGGACTAATGAAAAACTGTTTTTT.

This chain uses TRBV2 with TRBJ2-2; 8 nucleotides match TRBD1. The CDR3 consists of 15 residues. The junction had 7 bases not matched to a gene; V was cut back by 7 bases and J by 3 bases. The germline CDR1 and CDR2 sequences are SNHLY and FYNNEI. CDR3 nucleotides: TGTGCCAGCATTAGGGACAGGTTTTACACCGGGGAGCTGTTTTTT. Translating gives CASIRDRFYTGELFF.

There are a few counts of this clonotype. The V gene is TRBV12-3 or TRBV12-4, the J gene TRBJ1-2, with TRBD1 matching over 8 bases. This CDR3 is 14 amino acids long. V was clipped by 3 bases and J by 3 bases; unmatched bases: 3. As DNA, the CDR3 is TGTGCCAGCAGTTTGGGACAGGCCCACTATGGCTACACCTTC. As protein: CASSLGQAHYGYTF.

The V call is TRBV3-1, the J call TRBJ2-7; 7 positions agree with TRBD2. The germline gives CDR1 LGHDT, CDR2 YNNKEL (reference sequence). V shed 3 bases and J 5 bases; nucleotides not matched to a gene: 4. The CDR3 runs to 13 residues. For the CDR3, the DNA is TGTGCCAGCAGCCAGGCGGGGGTCGACGAGCAGTACTTC. Translated, it gives CASSQAGVDEQYF.